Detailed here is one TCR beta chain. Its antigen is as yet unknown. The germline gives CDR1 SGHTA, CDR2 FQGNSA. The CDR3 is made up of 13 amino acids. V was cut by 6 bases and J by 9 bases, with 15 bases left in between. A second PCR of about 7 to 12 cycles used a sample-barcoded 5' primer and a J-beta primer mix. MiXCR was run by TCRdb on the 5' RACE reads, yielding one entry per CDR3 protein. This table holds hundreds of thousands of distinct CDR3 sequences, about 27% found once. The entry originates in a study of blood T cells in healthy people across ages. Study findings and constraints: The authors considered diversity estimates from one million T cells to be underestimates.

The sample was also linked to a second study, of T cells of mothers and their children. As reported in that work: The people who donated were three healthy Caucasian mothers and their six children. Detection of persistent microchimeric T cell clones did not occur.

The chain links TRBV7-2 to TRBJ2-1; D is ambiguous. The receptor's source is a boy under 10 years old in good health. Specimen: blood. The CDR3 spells CASRSTTVGEQFF. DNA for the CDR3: TGTGCCAGCAGATCCACGACGGTGGGTGAGCAGTTCTTC. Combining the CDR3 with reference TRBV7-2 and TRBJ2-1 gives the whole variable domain GAGVSQSPSNKVTEKGKDVELRCDPISGHTALYWYRQSLGQGLEFLIYFQGNSAPDKSGLPSDRFSAERTGGSVSTLTIQRTQQEDSAVYLCASRSTTVGEQFFGPGTRLTVL.